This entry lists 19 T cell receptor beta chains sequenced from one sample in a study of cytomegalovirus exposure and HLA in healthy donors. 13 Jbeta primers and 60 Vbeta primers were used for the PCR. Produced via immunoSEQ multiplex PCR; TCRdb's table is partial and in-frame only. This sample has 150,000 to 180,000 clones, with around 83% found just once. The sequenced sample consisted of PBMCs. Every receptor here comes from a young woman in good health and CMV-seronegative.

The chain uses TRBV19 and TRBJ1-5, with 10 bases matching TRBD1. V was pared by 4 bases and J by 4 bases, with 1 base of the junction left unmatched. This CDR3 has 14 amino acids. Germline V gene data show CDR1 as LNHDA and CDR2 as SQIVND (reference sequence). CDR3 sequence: CASSKGQGNQPQHF. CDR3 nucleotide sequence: TGTGCCAGTAGTAAGGGACAGGGGAATCAGCCCCAGCATTTT.

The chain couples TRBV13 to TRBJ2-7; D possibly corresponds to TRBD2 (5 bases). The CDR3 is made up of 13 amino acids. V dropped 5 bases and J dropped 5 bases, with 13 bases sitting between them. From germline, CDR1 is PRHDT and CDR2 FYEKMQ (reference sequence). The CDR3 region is CASSLWGVDEQYF. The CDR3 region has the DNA TGTGCCAGCAGCCTTTGGGGAGTGGACGAGCAGTACTTC.

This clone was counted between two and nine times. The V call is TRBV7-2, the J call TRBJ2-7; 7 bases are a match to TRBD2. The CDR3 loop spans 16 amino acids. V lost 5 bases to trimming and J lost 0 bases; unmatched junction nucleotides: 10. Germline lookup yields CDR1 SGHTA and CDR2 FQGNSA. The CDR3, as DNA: TGTGCCAGCAGCCCCATGGCTAGCGGATCCTCCTACGAGCAGTACTTC. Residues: CASSPMASGSSYEQYF.

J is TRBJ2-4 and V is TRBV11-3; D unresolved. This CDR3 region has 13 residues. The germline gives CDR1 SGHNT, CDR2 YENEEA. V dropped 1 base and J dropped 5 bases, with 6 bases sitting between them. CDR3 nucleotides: TGTGCCAGCAGCTTAGGCCGAGAAAACATTCAGTACTTC. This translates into CASSLGRENIQYF.

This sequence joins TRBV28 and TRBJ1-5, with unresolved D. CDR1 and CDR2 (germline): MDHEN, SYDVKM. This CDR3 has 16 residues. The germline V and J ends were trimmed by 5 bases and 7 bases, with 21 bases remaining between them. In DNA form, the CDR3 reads TGTGCCAGCAGTCGCAGAAGTAGTCGGGGTGGACAGCCCCAGCATTTT. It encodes CASSRRSSRGGQPQHF.

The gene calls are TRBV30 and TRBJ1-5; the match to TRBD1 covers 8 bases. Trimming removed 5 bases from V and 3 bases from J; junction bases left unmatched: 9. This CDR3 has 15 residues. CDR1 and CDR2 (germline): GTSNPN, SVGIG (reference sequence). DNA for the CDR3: TGTGCCTGGGTAAACCAGGGGGCTTTCAATCAGCCCCAGCATTTT. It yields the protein CAWVNQGAFNQPQHF.

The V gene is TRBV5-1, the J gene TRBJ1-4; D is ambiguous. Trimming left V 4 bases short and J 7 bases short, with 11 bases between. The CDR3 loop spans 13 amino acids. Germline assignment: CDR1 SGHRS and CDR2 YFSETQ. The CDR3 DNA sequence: TGCGCCAGCAGCCCGGCGGGGTTTGAAAAACTGTTTTTT. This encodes CASSPAGFEKLFF.

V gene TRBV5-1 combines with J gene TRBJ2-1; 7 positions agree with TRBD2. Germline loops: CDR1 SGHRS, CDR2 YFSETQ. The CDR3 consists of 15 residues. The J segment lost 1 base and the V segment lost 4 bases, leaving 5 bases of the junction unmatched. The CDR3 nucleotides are TGCGCCAGCAGCATCCTGGGGGGGTCCTACAATGAGCAGTTCTTC. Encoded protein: CASSILGGSYNEQFF.

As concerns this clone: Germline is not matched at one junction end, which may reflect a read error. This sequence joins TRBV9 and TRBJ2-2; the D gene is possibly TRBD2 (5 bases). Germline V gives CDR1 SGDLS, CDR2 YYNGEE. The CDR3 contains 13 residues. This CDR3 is CASSEIHSGELLF. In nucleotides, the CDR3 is TGTGCCAGCAGCGAAATCCATTCCGGGGAGCTGCTTTTT.

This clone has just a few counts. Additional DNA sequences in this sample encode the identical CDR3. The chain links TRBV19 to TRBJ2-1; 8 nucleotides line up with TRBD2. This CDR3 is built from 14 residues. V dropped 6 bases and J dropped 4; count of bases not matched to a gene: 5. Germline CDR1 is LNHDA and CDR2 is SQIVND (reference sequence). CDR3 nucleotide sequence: TGTGCCAGTAGCGCGGGAGGAGATTACAATGAGCAGTTCTTC. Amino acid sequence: CASSAGGDYNEQFF.

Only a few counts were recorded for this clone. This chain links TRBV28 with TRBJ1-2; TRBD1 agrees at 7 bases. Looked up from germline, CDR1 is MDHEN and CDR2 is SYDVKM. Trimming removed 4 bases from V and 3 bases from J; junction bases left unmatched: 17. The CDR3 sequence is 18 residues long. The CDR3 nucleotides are TGTGCCAGCAGTTCGGTTAGGGACAGCGCCAGGCGGGACTATGGCTACACCTTC. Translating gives CASSSVRDSARRDYGYTF.

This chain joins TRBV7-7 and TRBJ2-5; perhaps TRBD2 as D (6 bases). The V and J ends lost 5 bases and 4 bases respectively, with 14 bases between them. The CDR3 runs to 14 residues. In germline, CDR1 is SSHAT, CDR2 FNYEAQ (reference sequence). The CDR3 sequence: CASSQSGTLETQYF. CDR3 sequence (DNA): TGTGCCAGCAGCCAATCCGGGACTCTAGAGACCCAGTACTTC.

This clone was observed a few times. The CDR3 nucleotides read TGTGCCAGCAGTTTATCGTTTATGAGGTATGGCTACACCTTC. Its translation is CASSLSFMRYGYTF. The chain uses TRBV28 and TRBJ1-2; D is uncertain. The V end lost 1 base, the J end lost 5 bases, and 11 bases lay between the germline ends. This CDR3 has 14 amino acids. CDR1 MDHEN and CDR2 SYDVKM come from the germline V gene.

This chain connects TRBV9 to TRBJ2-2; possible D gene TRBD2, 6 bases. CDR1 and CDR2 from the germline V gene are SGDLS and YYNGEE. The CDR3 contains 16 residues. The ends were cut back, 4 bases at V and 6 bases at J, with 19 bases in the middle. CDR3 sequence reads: CASSPSGGGSAGELFF. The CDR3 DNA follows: TGTGCCAGCAGCCCCTCCGGAGGAGGGTCCGCCGGGGAGCTGTTTTTT. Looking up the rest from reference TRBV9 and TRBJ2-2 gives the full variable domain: DSGVTQTPKHLITATGQRVTLRCSPRSGDLSVYWYQQSLDQGLQFLIQYYNGEERAKGNILERFSAQQFPDLHSELNLSSLELGDSALYFCASSPSGGGSAGELFFGEGSRLTVL.

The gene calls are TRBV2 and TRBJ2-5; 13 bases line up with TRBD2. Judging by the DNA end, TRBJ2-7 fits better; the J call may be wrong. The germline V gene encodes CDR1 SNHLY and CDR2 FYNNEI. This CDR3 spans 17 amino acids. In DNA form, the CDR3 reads TGTGCCAGCAGGGGTGGACTAGCGGGGGACAGCTCCTACGAGCAGTACTTC. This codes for CASRGGLAGDSSYEQYF.

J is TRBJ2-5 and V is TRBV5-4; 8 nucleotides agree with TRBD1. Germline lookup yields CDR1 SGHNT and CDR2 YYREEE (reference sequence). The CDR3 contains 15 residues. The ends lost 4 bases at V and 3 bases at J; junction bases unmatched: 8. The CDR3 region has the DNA TGTGCCAGCAGCCTTGATCAGACAGGGGAAGAGACCCAGTACTTC. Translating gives CASSLDQTGEETQYF. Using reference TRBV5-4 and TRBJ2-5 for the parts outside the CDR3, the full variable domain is ETGVTQSPTHLIKTRGQQVTLRCSSQSGHNTVSWYQQALGQGPQFIFQYYREEENGRGNFPPRFSGLQFPNYSSELNVNALELDDSALYLCASSLDQTGEETQYFGPGTRLLVL.

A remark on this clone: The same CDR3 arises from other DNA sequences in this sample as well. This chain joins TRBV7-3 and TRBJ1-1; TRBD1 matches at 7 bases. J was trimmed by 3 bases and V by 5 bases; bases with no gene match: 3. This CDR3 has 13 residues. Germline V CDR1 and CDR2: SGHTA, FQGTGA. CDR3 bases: TGTGCCAGCAGCCGCGACAGGGACACTGAAGCTTTCTTT. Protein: CASSRDRDTEAFF. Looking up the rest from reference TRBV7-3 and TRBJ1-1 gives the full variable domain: GAGVSQTPSNKVTEKGKYVELRCDPISGHTALYWYRQSLGQGPEFLIYFQGTGAADDSGLPNDRFFAVRPEGSVSTLKIQRTERGDSAVYLCASSRDRDTEAFFGQGTRLTVV.

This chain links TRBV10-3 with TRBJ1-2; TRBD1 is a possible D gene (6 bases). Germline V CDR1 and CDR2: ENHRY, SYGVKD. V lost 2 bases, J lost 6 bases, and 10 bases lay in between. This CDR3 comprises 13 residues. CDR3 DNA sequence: TGTGCCATCAGTGAGATGGGGGCCAATGGCTACACCTTC. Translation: CAISEMGANGYTF.

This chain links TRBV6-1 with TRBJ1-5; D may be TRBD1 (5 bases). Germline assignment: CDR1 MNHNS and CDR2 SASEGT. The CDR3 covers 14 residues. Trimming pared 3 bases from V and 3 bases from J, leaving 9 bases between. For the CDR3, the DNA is TGTGCCAGCAGTGAGTCAGGGATCAATCAGCCCCAGCATTTT. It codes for CASSESGINQPQHF.